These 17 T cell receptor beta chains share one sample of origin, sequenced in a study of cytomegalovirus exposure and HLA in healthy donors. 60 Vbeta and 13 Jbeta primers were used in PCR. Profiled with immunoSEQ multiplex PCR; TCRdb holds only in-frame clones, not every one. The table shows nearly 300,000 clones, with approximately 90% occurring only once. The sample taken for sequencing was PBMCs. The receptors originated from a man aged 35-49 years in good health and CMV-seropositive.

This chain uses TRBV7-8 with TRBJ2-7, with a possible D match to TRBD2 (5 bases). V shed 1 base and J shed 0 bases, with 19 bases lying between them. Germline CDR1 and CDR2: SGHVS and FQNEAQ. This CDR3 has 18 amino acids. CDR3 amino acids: CASSLDRARERLSYEQYF. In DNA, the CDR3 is TGTGCCAGCAGCTTAGATCGGGCAAGGGAGCGCCTCTCCTACGAGCAGTACTTC.

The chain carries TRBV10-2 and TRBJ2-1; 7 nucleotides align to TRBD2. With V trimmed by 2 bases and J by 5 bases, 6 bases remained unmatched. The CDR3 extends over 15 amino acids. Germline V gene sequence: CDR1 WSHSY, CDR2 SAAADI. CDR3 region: CASSEDGRRDNEQFF. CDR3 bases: TGCGCCAGCAGTGAGGACGGGAGGAGGGACAATGAGCAGTTCTTC.

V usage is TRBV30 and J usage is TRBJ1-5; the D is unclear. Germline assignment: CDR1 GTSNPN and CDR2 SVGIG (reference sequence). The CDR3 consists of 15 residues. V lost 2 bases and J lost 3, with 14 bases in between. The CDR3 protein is CAWSPRQGPNQPQHF. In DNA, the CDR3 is TGTGCCTGGAGTCCCAGACAAGGCCCCAATCAGCCCCAGCATTTT.

The chain's CDR3 is CATGGATNQPQHF. CDR3 nucleotide sequence: TGTGCCACCGGGGGGGCCACAAATCAGCCCCAGCATTTT. V is TRBV6-6 and J is TRBJ1-5, with D maybe TRBD1 (6 bases). Looked up from germline, CDR1 is MNHNY and CDR2 is SVGAGI (reference sequence). The length of the CDR3 is 13 residues. Trimming cost V 10 bases and J 4 bases, with 14 bases left between them.

The chain's CDR3 is CASSRPGQGSETQYF. CDR3 DNA sequence: TGTGCCAGCAGTCGGCCGGGACAGGGGTCGGAGACCCAGTACTTC. V and J are TRBV28 and TRBJ2-5, with 10 bases aligning to TRBD1. Losses at the gene ends were 5 bases for V and 5 bases for J; bases not matched to a gene: 8. The CDR3 contains 15 residues. From germline, CDR1 is MDHEN and CDR2 SYDVKM.

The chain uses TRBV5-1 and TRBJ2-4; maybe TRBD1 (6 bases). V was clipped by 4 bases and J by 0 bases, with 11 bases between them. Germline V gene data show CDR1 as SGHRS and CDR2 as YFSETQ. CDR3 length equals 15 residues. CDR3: CASSASQGAKNIQYF. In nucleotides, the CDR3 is TGCGCCAGCAGCGCGTCACAGGGAGCCAAAAACATTCAGTACTTC.

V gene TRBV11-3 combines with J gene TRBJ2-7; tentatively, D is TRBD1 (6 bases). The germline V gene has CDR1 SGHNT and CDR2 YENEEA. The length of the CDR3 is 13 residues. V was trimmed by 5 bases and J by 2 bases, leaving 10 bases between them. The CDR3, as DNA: TGTGCCAGCAGCCCGGGACATCCCTACGAGCAGTACTTC. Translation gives CASSPGHPYEQYF.

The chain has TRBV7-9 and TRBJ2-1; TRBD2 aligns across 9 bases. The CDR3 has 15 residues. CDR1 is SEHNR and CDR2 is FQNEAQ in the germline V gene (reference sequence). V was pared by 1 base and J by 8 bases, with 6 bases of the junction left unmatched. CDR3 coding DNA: TGTGCCAGCAGCTTAGGTAGCGGGAGTGTGTATGAGCAGTTCTTC. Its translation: CASSLGSGSVYEQFF.

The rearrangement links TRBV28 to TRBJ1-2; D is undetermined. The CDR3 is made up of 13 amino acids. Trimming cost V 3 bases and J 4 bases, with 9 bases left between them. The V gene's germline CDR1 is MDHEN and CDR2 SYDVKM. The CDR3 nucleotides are TGTGCCAGCAGTTTGCGGGCGATCTATGGCTACACCTTC. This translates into CASSLRAIYGYTF.

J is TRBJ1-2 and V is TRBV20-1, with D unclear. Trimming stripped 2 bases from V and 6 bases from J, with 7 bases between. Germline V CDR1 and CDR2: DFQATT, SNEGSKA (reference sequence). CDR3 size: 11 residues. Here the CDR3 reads CSARWADGYTF. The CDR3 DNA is TGCAGTGCTAGATGGGCAGATGGCTACACCTTC.

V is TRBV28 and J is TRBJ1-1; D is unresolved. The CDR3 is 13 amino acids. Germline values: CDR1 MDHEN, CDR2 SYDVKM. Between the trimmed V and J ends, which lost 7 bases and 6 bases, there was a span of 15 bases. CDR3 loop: CASTQEQRPEAFF. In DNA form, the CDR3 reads TGTGCCAGCACCCAAGAACAGAGACCTGAAGCTTTCTTT.

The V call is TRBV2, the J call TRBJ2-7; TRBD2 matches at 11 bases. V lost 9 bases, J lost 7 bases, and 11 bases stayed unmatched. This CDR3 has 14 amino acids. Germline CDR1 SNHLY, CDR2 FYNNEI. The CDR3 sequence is CASTIEGLAVEQYF. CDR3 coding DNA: TGTGCCAGTACCATCGAGGGACTAGCGGTTGAGCAGTACTTC.

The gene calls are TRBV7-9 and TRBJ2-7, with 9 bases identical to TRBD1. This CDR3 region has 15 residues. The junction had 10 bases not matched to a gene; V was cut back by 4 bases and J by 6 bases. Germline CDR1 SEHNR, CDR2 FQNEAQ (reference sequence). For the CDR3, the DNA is TGTGCCAGCAGCTCCCTGGGGACAGGGCGGATCGAGCAGTACTTC. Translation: CASSSLGTGRIEQYF.

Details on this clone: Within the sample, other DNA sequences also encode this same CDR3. CDR3 DNA sequence: TGCGCCAGCAGCTTGGACAGCCTGAACACTGAAGCTTTCTTT. Translation: CASSLDSLNTEAFF. The chain couples TRBV5-1 to TRBJ1-1, with unresolved D. Germline V lookup: CDR1 SGHRS, CDR2 YFSETQ. This CDR3 is 14 amino acids long. Between the trimmed V and J ends, which lost 0 bases and 0 bases, there was a span of 6 bases.

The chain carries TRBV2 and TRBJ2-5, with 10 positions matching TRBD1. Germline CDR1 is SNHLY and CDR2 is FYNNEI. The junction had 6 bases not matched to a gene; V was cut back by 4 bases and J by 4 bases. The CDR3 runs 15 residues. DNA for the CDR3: TGTGCCAGCAGTGGGGGACAGGGGAGGATAGAGACCCAGTACTTC. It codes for CASSGGQGRIETQYF.

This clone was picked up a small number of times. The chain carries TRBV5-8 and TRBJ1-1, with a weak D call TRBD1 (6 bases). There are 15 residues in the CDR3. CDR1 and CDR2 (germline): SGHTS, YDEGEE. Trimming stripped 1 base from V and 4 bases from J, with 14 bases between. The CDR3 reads CASSLLGAQATEAFF. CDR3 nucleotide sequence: TGTGCCAGCAGCTTGTTGGGGGCGCAGGCCACTGAAGCTTTCTTT.

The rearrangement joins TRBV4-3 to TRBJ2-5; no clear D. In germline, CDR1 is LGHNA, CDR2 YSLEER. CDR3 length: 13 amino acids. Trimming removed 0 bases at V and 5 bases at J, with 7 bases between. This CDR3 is CASSQDSRETQYF. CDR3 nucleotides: TGCGCCAGCAGCCAAGACTCCCGGGAGACCCAGTACTTC.